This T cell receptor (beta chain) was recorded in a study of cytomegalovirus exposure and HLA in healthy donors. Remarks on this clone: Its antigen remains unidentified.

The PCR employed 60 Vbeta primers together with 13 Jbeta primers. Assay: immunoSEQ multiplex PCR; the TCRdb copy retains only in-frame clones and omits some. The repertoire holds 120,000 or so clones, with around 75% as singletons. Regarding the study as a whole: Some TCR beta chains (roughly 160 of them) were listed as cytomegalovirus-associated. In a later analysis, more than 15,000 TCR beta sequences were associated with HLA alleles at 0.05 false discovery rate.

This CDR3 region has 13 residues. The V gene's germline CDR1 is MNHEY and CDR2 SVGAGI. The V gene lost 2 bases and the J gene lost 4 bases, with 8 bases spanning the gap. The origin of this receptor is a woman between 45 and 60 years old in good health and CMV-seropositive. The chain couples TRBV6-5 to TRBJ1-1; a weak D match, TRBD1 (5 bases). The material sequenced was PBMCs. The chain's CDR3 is CASSYGQVTEAFF. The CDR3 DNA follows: TGTGCCAGCAGTTACGGACAAGTCACTGAAGCTTTCTTT.